This entry lists 17 T cell receptor beta chains sequenced from one sample in a study of shared clonotypes between healthy human individuals (TCRdb year 2020). Libraries were built with the immunoSEQ multiplex PCR assay. In TCRdb, the immuneACCESS table is reduced to in-frame sequences with V and J assigned. These tables do not hold every clone; where another copy was compared, an unresolved V gene accounts for under half, and the others remain unexplained. This sample has 850,000 to 1,100,000 clones in its table, and approximately 77% of those were observed once. The ten largest account for about 0.89% of the sample. Sequencing was done on a sample of memory CD4+ T cells from PBMCs. What this sample's cell subset or site label stands for: CD45RA-negative fraction. The receptors originated from a man younger than 35 in good health. Some clones in this sample may be carry-over from other donors' samples.

On this clone itself: Distinct nucleotide sequences in the sample also encode this CDR3. The CDR3 DNA sequence: TGTGCCAGCAGTCTCCGTGACGTGGGCTACACCTTC. It translates to CASSLRDVGYTF. The chain is built from TRBV28 and TRBJ1-2; no definite D call. The V and J ends lost 5 bases and 8 bases respectively, with 12 bases between them. The germline CDR1 and CDR2 sequences are MDHEN and SYDVKM. The CDR3 covers 12 residues.

The V call is TRBV7-3, the J call TRBJ1-2; no firm D call. Germline CDR1 is SGHTA and CDR2 is FQGTGA. The CDR3 spans 14 residues. V was clipped by 1 base and J by 2 bases, with 8 bases between them. As DNA, the CDR3 is TGTGCCAGCAGCTTAAATTGGCGGAACTATGGCTACACCTTC. Its protein product is CASSLNWRNYGYTF.

This sequence joins TRBV7-9 and TRBJ2-7, with D tentatively TRBD1 or TRBD2 (6 bases each). Germline CDR1 is SEHNR and CDR2 is FQNEAQ (reference sequence). This CDR3 is built from 13 residues. V dropped 7 bases and J dropped 1 base, with 11 bases sitting between them. The CDR3: CASMAGQSYEQYF. CDR3 nucleotides: TGTGCCAGCATGGCGGGACAATCCTACGAGCAGTACTTC.

In its sample, this clone was seen once. The rearrangement uses TRBV4-3 and TRBJ1-1; D is undetermined. Germline assignment: CDR1 LGHNA and CDR2 YSLEER. There are 13 residues in the CDR3. Trimming pared 1 base from V and 9 bases from J, leaving 12 bases between. The CDR3, as DNA: TGCGCCAGCAGCCAAGGGTCCCAAACCAAAGCTTTCTTT. Amino acid sequence: CASSQGSQTKAFF.

This clone was detected many times. This same CDR3 is encoded by further DNA sequences in the sample. The rearrangement links TRBV5-1 to TRBJ1-1; no clear D. The CDR3 sequence is 14 residues long. V was trimmed by 4 bases and J by 0 bases, leaving 10 bases between them. Germline V gene lookup returns CDR1 SGHRS and CDR2 YFSETQ. The CDR3 bases are TGCGCCAGCAGCGTACAGCTCATGAACACTGAAGCTTTCTTT. As protein: CASSVQLMNTEAFF.

The V call is TRBV19, the J call TRBJ2-3, with TRBD2 identical over 11 bases. This CDR3 contains 15 residues. In germline, CDR1 is LNHDA, CDR2 SQIVND (reference sequence). Losses at the gene ends were 2 bases for V and 3 bases for J; bases not matched to a gene: 1. The CDR3 protein is CASSISSGRTDTQYF. CDR3 nucleotides: TGTGCCAGTAGTATATCTAGCGGGAGGACAGATACGCAGTATTTT.

This chain uses TRBV28 with TRBJ2-3, with 11 bases identical to TRBD1. The CDR3 length is 17 residues. Germline V lookup: CDR1 MDHEN, CDR2 SYDVKM. V trimming: 6 bases; J trimming: 4 bases; junction bases outside the gene matches: 12. The CDR3 here is CASSAPRTGGAADTQYF. CDR3 DNA sequence: TGTGCCAGCAGCGCTCCAAGGACAGGGGGCGCAGCAGATACGCAGTATTTT. The full variable domain, its missing parts supplied by reference TRBV28 and TRBJ2-3, is DVKVTQSSRYLVKRTGEKVFLECVQDMDHENMFWYRQDPGLGLRLIYFSYDVKMKEKGDIPEGYSVSREKKERFSLILESASTNQTSMYLCASSAPRTGGAADTQYFGPGTRLTVL.

The chain uses TRBV7-3 and TRBJ2-1; D is unresolved. The CDR3 sequence is 12 residues long. The germline CDR1 and CDR2 sequences are SGHTA and FQGTGA. V was clipped by 2 bases and J by 7 bases, with 6 bases between them. This chain's CDR3 is CASSLARNEQFF. CDR3 coding DNA: TGTGCCAGCAGCTTAGCGAGGAATGAGCAGTTCTTC.

The chain couples TRBV7-2 to TRBJ2-7, with 7 bases lining up with TRBD2. V gave up 4 bases and J gave up 7 bases; unmatched junction bases: 16. Germline-derived CDR1 and CDR2 are SGHTA and FQGNSA. The CDR3 runs 16 residues. CDR3 protein: CASSSVSGISGKEQYF. The DNA of the CDR3 is TGTGCCAGCAGCTCCGTCAGCGGGATATCGGGGAAGGAGCAGTACTTC.

V and J are TRBV4-1 and TRBJ1-1; D remains ambiguous. Germline CDR1 MGHRA, CDR2 YSYEKL. The CDR3 has 15 residues. V lost 2 bases to trimming and J lost 6 bases, with 16 bases between them. CDR3 protein: CASSQTFLEGAEAFF. The CDR3 DNA reads TGCGCCAGCAGCCAAACCTTTCTTGAAGGCGCTGAAGCTTTCTTT.

This chain connects TRBV27 to TRBJ2-5; maybe TRBD1 (5 bases). In germline, CDR1 is MNHEY, CDR2 SMNVEV (reference sequence). This CDR3 is 12 amino acids long. The V end lost 7 bases, the J end lost 5 bases, and 11 bases lay between the germline ends. CDR3 in amino acids: CASTGRAETQYF. CDR3 DNA sequence: TGTGCCAGCACAGGCAGGGCTGAGACCCAGTACTTC.

The chain joins TRBV18 to TRBJ1-2; 9 positions agree with TRBD1. Germline CDR1 and CDR2: KGHSH and LQKENI. The CDR3 totals 16 residues. Trimming took 5 bases from V and 6 from J; bases not matched to a gene: 13. CDR3 loop: CASSSSIWDREDGYTF. CDR3 nucleotides: TGTGCCAGCTCATCCTCCATATGGGACAGGGAGGATGGCTACACCTTC.

Of note for this clone: Distinct nucleotide sequences in the sample also encode this CDR3. The chain couples TRBV5-4 to TRBJ2-2, with D possibly matching TRBD1 (6 bases). The CDR3 has 16 residues. Germline values: CDR1 SGHNT, CDR2 YYREEE (reference sequence). Trimming took 0 bases from V and 0 from J, leaving 9 bases between them. CDR3 DNA: TGTGCCAGCAGCTTGGGAGCAGGGGCGAACACCGGGGAGCTGTTTTTT. This translates into CASSLGAGANTGELFF. The full variable domain, completed using reference TRBV5-4 and TRBJ2-2, is ETGVTQSPTHLIKTRGQQVTLRCSSQSGHNTVSWYQQALGQGPQFIFQYYREEENGRGNFPPRFSGLQFPNYSSELNVNALELDDSALYLCASSLGAGANTGELFFGEGSRLTVL.

V and J are TRBV19 and TRBJ2-5; the match to TRBD2 covers 9 bases. CDR1 is LNHDA, CDR2 SQIVND, per germline (reference sequence). V dropped 6 bases and J dropped 7; count of bases not matched to a gene: 9. The CDR3 is 14 residues long. CDR3 region: CASRREGKSGTQYF. For the CDR3, the DNA is TGTGCCAGTAGGCGGGAGGGCAAGAGTGGGACCCAGTACTTC.

This chain uses TRBV7-6 with TRBJ2-7; TRBD2 is a possible D gene (6 bases). Germline CDR1 is SGHVS and CDR2 is FNYEAQ. The ends were cut back, 1 base at V and 6 bases at J, with 10 bases in the middle. The CDR3 runs 13 residues. In DNA form, the CDR3 reads TGTGCCAGCAGCTTAGGTCAAGCGGGCGAGCAGTACTTC. It yields the protein CASSLGQAGEQYF.

This clone appeared a single time. The rearrangement uses TRBV28 and TRBJ2-1; 10 bases line up with TRBD1. In germline, CDR1 is MDHEN, CDR2 SYDVKM. The CDR3 spans 16 residues. J gave up 0 bases and V 6 bases, and 5 bases lay outside the gene matches. CDR3 amino acids: CASSKWTGGSYNEQFF. CDR3 sequence (DNA): TGTGCCAGCAGCAAATGGACAGGGGGCTCCTACAATGAGCAGTTCTTC. The full variable domain, rest sourced from reference TRBV28 and TRBJ2-1, is DVKVTQSSRYLVKRTGEKVFLECVQDMDHENMFWYRQDPGLGLRLIYFSYDVKMKEKGDIPEGYSVSREKKERFSLILESASTNQTSMYLCASSKWTGGSYNEQFFGPGTRLTVL.

The chain uses TRBV28 and TRBJ2-1; 10 nucleotides align to TRBD2. Germline values: CDR1 MDHEN, CDR2 SYDVKM. This CDR3 region has 15 residues. V lost 3 bases and J lost 7; bases outside the gene matches: 6. The CDR3 loop is CASSFGIAGGNEQFF. The CDR3 nucleotides read TGTGCCAGCAGTTTCGGGATAGCGGGAGGTAATGAGCAGTTCTTC.